The clone carrying this T cell receptor beta chain turned up a few times. Its matching antigen is unknown. Described time point: patch test 2, 6 weeks after DPC sensitization. This sample's treatment: therapeutic diphenylcyclopropenone sensitization with weekly scalp DPC. Patch tests were applied only after blood draws. This specimen comes from a study of human T cells and chemical hapten exposure. Study overall: 2% DPC was applied to about 2 cm by about 2 cm of upper inner arm skin for sensitization.

Losses at the gene ends were 4 bases for V and 6 bases for J; bases not matched to a gene: 7. CDR1 is SGHKS, CDR2 YYEKEE, per germline (reference sequence). CDR3 length equals 14 residues. Via MiXCR, TCRdb re-called the RACE reads, giving one row per CDR3 protein. The table has about 55,000 distinct CDR3 sequences, about 10% seen once. General study results and limits: Relative to control repertoires, expanded TCRs gave rise to significantly more large CDR3 similarity clusters.

The source is a woman between 50 and 59 years old with alopecia areata. Some clones in this sample may be carry-over from other donors' samples. The material was whole blood, obtained in connection with sensitization to the hapten diphenylcyclopropenone (DPC). The V gene is TRBV5-5, the J gene TRBJ2-7; 10 nucleotides align to TRBD1. In DNA form, the CDR3 reads TGTGCCAGCAGCCTCACCGGGACAGGGGTCGAGCAGTACTTC. Its protein is CASSLTGTGVEQYF.